This note documents a single T cell receptor (beta chain) sequence. Its specificity is not known. The study ran its PCR with 60 Vbeta and 13 Jbeta primers. Clones were sequenced by immunoSEQ multiplex PCR, and TCRdb holds only the in-frame ones, with some missing. The sample's table shows approximately 110,000 clones. The entry originates in a study of cytomegalovirus exposure and HLA in healthy donors. Study conclusions and caveats: Roughly uniform sequencing depth across donors was assumed, possibly incorrectly.

Sequenced sample: PBMCs. The TCR sequence derives from a man aged 30 to 45 in good health and CMV-seronegative.

DNA for the CDR3: TGTGCCAGTAGTATAATGGGACAGGGGTCACCATATACGCAGTATTTT. It codes for CASSIMGQGSPYTQYF. The rearrangement joins TRBV19 to TRBJ2-3; 10 positions agree with TRBD1. V shed 2 bases and J 7 bases; nucleotides not matched to a gene: 9. The CDR3 contains 16 residues. The V gene's germline CDR1 is LNHDA and CDR2 SQIVND (reference sequence).